Included here is one TCR beta chain sequence, with context. This clonotype was picked up many times. The target of this receptor is not known. Base qualities were left out, and no much larger clone turns up one base away. Amplification of TCR beta CDR3 regions was carried out from RNA transcripts. The first round of RT-PCR for the TCR CDR3 was performed with the HTBI primer set and the Qiagen OneStep RT-PCR kit. Libraries were constructed in a second round of multiplex PCR, after which size selection and purification were performed. Sequencing of the libraries was done on an Illumina HiSeq2000 using paired-end 100 bp reads. In the original analysis: SOAPnuke was used to process the raw data, throwing out any read that contained adapters or uncalled bases, had a mean Phred below 15, or lacked an exact constant-primer or identifier match. COPE v1.2.5 was used to merge high-quality paired reads, and clonotypes were defined as unique nucleotide sequences. Clonotypes were aligned to IMGT TRBV, TRBD and TRBJ reference segments using MiTCR v1.1. Analysis was restricted to V-J combinations with a frequency above 0.0001, which covered roughly 99% of repertoires. The TCS score was defined as F50 (clonal expansion) divided by E x V (chaos), with BLOSUM62-based TCRdist calculated between CDR3 peptides within each V-J. Welch's t-statistics and random forest reduced some 510 V-J features to 13, which were used in a naive Bayes classifier (R e1071). TCRdb reanalyzed the raw reads on its own, using fastp at Q25 for trimming and MiXCR for clone calling, and kept in-frame beta chains. Here each entry gathers all rows of one CDR3 protein and keeps the most common genes and DNA. The V and J calls were not made by the authors but by TCRdb's processing. The table for this sample lists some 580,000 distinct CDR3 sequences; more than 15% of them were counted only once. The ten largest clones represent around 3.3% of the sample.

The entry originates in a study of T cells in Graves' hyperthyroidism and ophthalmopathy (dated by TCRdb to between 2018 and 2021). In terms of the full investigation: Peripheral blood samples were taken at initial diagnosis, before any treatment was given. To identify distinguishing TCR V-J signatures, a discovery cohort of 90 to 100 patients was used, comprising 43 with Graves' ophthalmopathy and 57 with stable Graves' hyperthyroidism. Whether ophthalmopathy could be predicted prospectively was tested in an independent validation cohort made up of approximately 19 hyperthyroidism patients plus 17 patients who later progressed to ophthalmopathy. For training and testing, the 100 or so patients in the discovery cohort were randomly divided in a 7:3 ratio. The study also compared thyroid tissue and blood T-cell repertoires from 5 to 7 Graves' hyperthyroidism patients. Once sampling was done, hyperthyroidism patients were given methimazole at a starting dose of 30 mg daily, whereas ophthalmopathy patients were given high-dose intravenous methylprednisolone. The paper describes TCR Vbeta CDR3 sequencing of around 130 peripheral blood samples, made up of roughly 45 ophthalmopathy patients, over 70 hyperthyroidism patients and roughly 17 progressor patients. Broader findings and caveats from the paper: No statistical method was used to set the sample size in advance, and investigators knew the group allocation. Most expanded thyroid clonotypes (frequency above 0.001) were also found in blood, which suggests that blood repertoires may mirror thyroid immune responses. Ophthalmopathy was separated from stable hyperthyroidism by a 13 V-J signature model, with approximately 86% sensitivity and about 84% specificity obtained in cross-validation and 80%/75% obtained in testing. During validation, the model predicted progression to ophthalmopathy a median of roughly six months ahead of onset, with almost 71% sensitivity and 72.22% specificity.

The germline V gene gives CDR1 as SGHVS and CDR2 as FNYEAQ. At the junction V is shortened by 1 base and J by 8 bases; bases outside the gene matches: 9. The CDR3 runs 16 amino acids, cysteine and phenylalanine included. The read is trimmed to its CDR3 DNA, 48 bases read in frame from base 1. In the ophthalmopathy patients, disease was moderately to severely active, with a Clinical Activity Score of 3 or more, a NOSPECS grade of 4 or more, and a duration of less than 3 months. The study excluded patients with uncontrolled infections, other autoimmune diseases, pregnancy or lactation. Clinical symptoms, serum thyroxine and TRAb, thyroid ultrasound, and orbital computed tomography formed the basis for the diagnoses. PBMCs were separated from roughly 9.6 ml of fresh peripheral blood using Ficoll-Paque density gradient centrifugation. Total RNA was extracted with Trizol reagent, and quality was checked on an Agilent 2100 Bioanalyzer.

The sequence was collected from a woman aged 40 to 50 with Graves' ophthalmopathy. What was sequenced was blood. Recombination connected TRBV7-6 to TRBJ1-1; 11 central bases correspond to TRBD1. In nucleotide form, the sequence is TGTGCCAGCAGCTTAGGGACAGGGGGCCCGGCGTACGAAGCTTTCTTT. Translation gives CASSLGTGGPAYEAFF.